This T cell receptor (beta chain) was sequenced for a study of molecular identifiers for immune sequencing clone quantification. Study-level results: Over 98% of effector molecules, yet under 1% of naive-cell molecules, were held by clones above 20 RNA copies.

Germline values: CDR1 SGHDT, CDR2 YYEEEE. The CDR3 has 16 residues. The trim removed 4 bases at V and 0 bases at J, leaving 4 bases unmatched. This clonotype was seen repeatedly, ten times or more. Its target is unknown. TCRdb processed the PCR reads anew with MiXCR; each CDR3 protein has one entry. The sample includes approximately 36,000 distinct CDR3 sequences, approximately 17% of them seen just once. The TCR comes from a human donor in good health. Some libraries in this study had Jurkat cell RNA spiked in. This chain uses TRBV5-6 with TRBJ2-1; 10 positions agree with TRBD1. The specimen was naive CD8+ T cells from blood, with Jurkat cell RNA spiked in. This sample's subset: FACS-sorted CD8+CD4-CCR7+CD45RA+ naive T cells. The CDR3: CASSLGQGISYNEQFF. As DNA, the CDR3 is TGTGCCAGCAGCCTGGGACAGGGGATCTCCTACAATGAGCAGTTCTTC. The full variable domain, rest sourced from reference TRBV5-6 and TRBJ2-1, is DAGVTQSPTHLIKTRGQQVTLRCSPKSGHDTVSWYQQALGQGPQFIFQYYEEEERQRGNFPDRFSGHQFPNYSSELNVNALLLGDSALYLCASSLGQGISYNEQFFGPGTRLTVL.